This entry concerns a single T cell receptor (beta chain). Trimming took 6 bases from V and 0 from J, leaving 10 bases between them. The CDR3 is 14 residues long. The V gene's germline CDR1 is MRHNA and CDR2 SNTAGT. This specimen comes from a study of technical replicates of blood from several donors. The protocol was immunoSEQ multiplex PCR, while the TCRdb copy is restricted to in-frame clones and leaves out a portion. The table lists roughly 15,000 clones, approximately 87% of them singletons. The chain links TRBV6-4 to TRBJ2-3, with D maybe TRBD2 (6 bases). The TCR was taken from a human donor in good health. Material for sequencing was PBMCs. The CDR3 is CASSPGLSTDTQYF. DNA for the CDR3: TGTGCCAGCAGCCCGGGACTGAGCACAGATACGCAGTATTTT.